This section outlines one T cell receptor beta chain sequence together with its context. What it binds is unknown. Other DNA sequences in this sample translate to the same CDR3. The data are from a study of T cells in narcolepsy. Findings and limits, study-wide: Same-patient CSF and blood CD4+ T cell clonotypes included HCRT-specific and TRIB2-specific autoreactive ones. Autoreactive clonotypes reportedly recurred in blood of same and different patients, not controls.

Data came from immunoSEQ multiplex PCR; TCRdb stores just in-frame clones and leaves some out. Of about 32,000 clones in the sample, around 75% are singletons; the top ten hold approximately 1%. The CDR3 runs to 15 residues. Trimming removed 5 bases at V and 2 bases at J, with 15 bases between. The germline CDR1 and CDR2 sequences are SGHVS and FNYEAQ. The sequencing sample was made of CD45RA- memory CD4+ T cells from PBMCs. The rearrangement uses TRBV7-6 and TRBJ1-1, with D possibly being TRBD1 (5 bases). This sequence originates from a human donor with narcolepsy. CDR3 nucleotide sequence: TGTGCCAGCAGCGTAAATCAGGGCGGAAACACTGAAGCTTTCTTT. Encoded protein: CASSVNQGGNTEAFF.